This TCR beta chain came from a study of T cells in Graves' hyperthyroidism and ophthalmopathy. The study, taken as a whole, reports: Stable hyperthyroidism was told apart from ophthalmopathy by a model built on 13 V-J features.

With regard to this clonotype: What it recognizes is unknown.

Amplification targeted TCR beta CDR3 regions from RNA transcripts. The primer set for the first-round RT-PCR of the TCR CDR3 was HTBI. TCRdb passed the multiplex PCR reads through MiXCR, listing each CDR3 protein once. The sample carries 300,000 to 450,000 distinct CDR3 sequences, roughly 14% recorded once. Germline V gene lookup returns CDR1 MGHRA and CDR2 YSYEKL. CDR3 length: 14 residues. The junction had 6 bases not matched to a gene; V was cut back by 4 bases and J by 3 bases. This clonotype was sampled from a woman aged 18-29 years with Graves' hyperthyroidism that later progressed to Graves' ophthalmopathy. The gene calls are TRBV4-1 and TRBJ2-7; 7 positions match TRBD2. Sequenced: blood. The CDR3 protein is CASSLRTSHYEQYF. CDR3 DNA sequence: TGCGCCAGCAGCCTTAGGACTAGTCACTACGAGCAGTACTTC.